This T cell receptor beta chain is from a study of beta chain features in type 1 diabetes. Germline CDR1 is MNHNY and CDR2 is SVGAGI (reference sequence). The V gene end was trimmed by 6 bases and the J gene end by 1 base; junction bases not matched to a gene: 8. The CDR3 spans 16 residues. cDNA synthesis used the whole RNA isolate, giving expressed TCRB sequences. Repertoires were generated with immunoSEQ multiplex PCR, while TCRdb's copy carries only in-frame clones and drops some. The sample includes hundreds of thousands of clones, about 29% of them seen just once. This clonotype originated in a man between 18 and 35 years old in good health. V usage is TRBV6-6 and J usage is TRBJ2-1, with TRBD1 matching over 8 bases. The sample consisted of naive CD4+ T cells from blood. For the CDR3, the DNA is TGTGCCAGCAGCACCGGGACAGGATTGTCCTACAATGAGCAGTTCTTC. This sequence encodes CASSTGTGLSYNEQFF.